The 32 T cell receptor beta chains reported below all come from one sample, sequenced in a study of control samples from healthy donors and cancer patients. The repertoire was sequenced with immunoSEQ multiplex PCR; TCRdb's copy has only in-frame clones and lacks some. This table holds more than 150,000 clones, 92% found once. Sequencing was carried out using blood. The receptor set was obtained from a woman under 40 in good health.

The gene calls are TRBV28 and TRBJ1-6; TRBD1 aligns across 8 bases. The germline CDR1 and CDR2 sequences are MDHEN and SYDVKM. The CDR3 totals 14 residues. V dropped 6 bases and J dropped 7; count of bases not matched to a gene: 5. In nucleotides, the CDR3 is TGTGCCAGCAGATATGGACAGGGAAATTCACCCCTCCACTTT. It encodes CASRYGQGNSPLHF.

This chain connects TRBV18 to TRBJ2-1, with 9 bases matching TRBD1. Germline V gene sequence: CDR1 KGHSH, CDR2 LQKENI. CDR3 length: 17 residues. J gave up 0 bases and V 4 bases, and 7 bases lay outside the gene matches. CDR3 sequence reads: CASSRSRDRVSYNEQFF. The CDR3 DNA reads as TGTGCCAGCTCACGGTCCCGGGACAGGGTCTCCTACAATGAGCAGTTCTTC.

This sequence joins TRBV12-5 and TRBJ1-5; D not certain. Per germline, CDR1 LGHNT and CDR2 FRNRAP. CDR3 length: 13 amino acids. The germline V and J ends were trimmed by 6 bases and 0 bases, with 6 bases remaining between them. In DNA form, the CDR3 reads TGTGCTAGTGGACCCAATAGCAATCAGCCCCAGCATTTT. Its protein product is CASGPNSNQPQHF.

Concerning this clone: Other nucleotide sequences in the sample specify the same CDR3. The chain combines TRBV5-1 with TRBJ2-3; 10 bases are shared with TRBD2. Germline V gene sequence: CDR1 SGHRS, CDR2 YFSETQ. The V segment lost 5 bases and the J segment 0 bases; nucleotides outside the gene matches: 3. The CDR3 covers 15 residues. Here the CDR3 DNA reads TGCGCCAGCAGGTTGACTAGCGGGAGCACAGATACGCAGTATTTT. This codes for CASRLTSGSTDTQYF.

This chain links TRBV7-6 with TRBJ1-6, with a weak D call TRBD1 (6 bases). The CDR3 is 18 amino acids. The germline CDR1 and CDR2 sequences are SGHVS and FNYEAQ. V lost 0 bases and J lost 0, with 12 bases in between. CDR3 residues: CASSLAFRGSSYNSPLHF. CDR3 bases: TGTGCCAGCAGCTTAGCGTTTAGGGGGAGCTCCTATAATTCACCCCTCCACTTT. Drawing the rest from reference TRBV7-6 and TRBJ1-6, the complete variable domain is GAGVSQSPRYKVTKRGQDVALRCDPISGHVSLYWYRQALGQGPEFLTYFNYEAQQDKSGLPNDRFSAERPEGSISTLTIQRTEQRDSAMYRCASSLAFRGSSYNSPLHFGNGTRLTVT.

V and J are TRBV28 and TRBJ2-1; D gene ambiguous. The CDR3 runs to 11 residues. The germline gives CDR1 MDHEN, CDR2 SYDVKM. V was trimmed by 6 bases and J by 4 bases, leaving 4 bases between them. In DNA form, the CDR3 reads TGTGCCAGCAGCGGGTACAATGAGCAGTTCTTC. The encoded protein is CASSGYNEQFF.

The rearrangement links TRBV5-1 to TRBJ2-1, with 10 bases matching TRBD2. The V gene end was trimmed by 1 base and the J gene end by 9 bases; junction bases not matched to a gene: 10. Per germline, CDR1 SGHRS and CDR2 YFSETQ. This CDR3 region has 16 residues. The CDR3 loop is CASSLSPSGSLGEQFF. CDR3 nucleotides: TGCGCCAGCAGCTTGTCGCCTAGCGGGAGTTTAGGTGAGCAGTTCTTC. The whole variable domain, filled in from reference TRBV5-1 and TRBJ2-1, reads KAGVTQTPRYLIKTRGQQVTLSCSPISGHRSVSWYQQTPGQGLQFLFEYFSETQRNKGNFPGRFSGRQFSNSRSEMNVSTLELGDSALYLCASSLSPSGSLGEQFFGPGTRLTVL.

The chain uses TRBV28 and TRBJ2-5; 9 bases align to TRBD1. This CDR3 region has 15 residues. Germline lookup yields CDR1 MDHEN and CDR2 SYDVKM. V shed 6 bases and J 2 bases; nucleotides not matched to a gene: 7. CDR3 DNA: TGTGCCAGCAGGGAACAGGGGGCCAGTCAAGAGACCCAGTACTTC. Its translation: CASREQGASQETQYF. Supplemented by reference TRBV28 and TRBJ2-5, the full variable domain reads DVKVTQSSRYLVKRTGEKVFLECVQDMDHENMFWYRQDPGLGLRLIYFSYDVKMKEKGDIPEGYSVSREKKERFSLILESASTNQTSMYLCASREQGASQETQYFGPGTRLLVL.

This sequence joins TRBV9 and TRBJ1-1, with a possible D match to TRBD1 (5 bases). CDR3 length: 13 amino acids. The germline V and J ends were trimmed by 4 bases and 8 bases, with 15 bases remaining between them. Per the germline V gene, CDR1 is SGDLS and CDR2 is YYNGEE. CDR3 sequence (DNA): TGTGCCAGCAGCACGGATCAGGGTCAGGAAGCTTTCTTT. This translates into CASSTDQGQEAFF.

The chain joins TRBV18 to TRBJ1-1, with TRBD1 as a possible D gene (5 bases). This CDR3 region has 13 residues. Germline CDR1 is KGHSH and CDR2 is LQKENI. Trimming shortened V by 6 bases and J by 1 base, and 9 bases separated the two germline ends. Here the CDR3 reads CASSSDRNTEAFF. CDR3 DNA: TGTGCCAGCTCTAGTGACAGGAACACTGAAGCTTTCTTT.

The chain couples TRBV27 to TRBJ2-5, with D possibly matching TRBD1 (6 bases). CDR1 is MNHEY, CDR2 SMNVEV, per germline (reference sequence). This CDR3 has 13 residues. Trimming took off 3 bases at V and 4 bases at J, with 9 bases between the two ends. Here the CDR3 reads CASSFRGRETQYF. CDR3 nucleotide sequence: TGTGCCAGCAGTTTCAGGGGCCGAGAGACCCAGTACTTC.

The rearrangement links TRBV11-2 to TRBJ1-6; D not certain. Germline CDR1 SGHAT, CDR2 FQNNGV. There are 12 residues in the CDR3. The V and J ends lost 1 base and 9 bases respectively, with 4 bases between them. This CDR3 is CASSLGPSPLHF. CDR3 in DNA: TGTGCCAGCAGCTTAGGACCTTCACCCCTCCACTTT.

V and J are TRBV2 and TRBJ2-7; the match to TRBD2 covers 9 bases. Unmatched junction bases numbered 12, after V lost 4 bases and J lost 2 bases. This CDR3 spans 17 amino acids. The V gene's germline CDR1 is SNHLY and CDR2 FYNNEI. The CDR3 is CASSATGTSFLAYEQYF. The CDR3 DNA is TGTGCCAGCAGTGCGACCGGGACTAGCTTTTTAGCCTACGAGCAGTACTTC.

This clone was picked up a small number of times. The gene calls are TRBV4-1 and TRBJ2-3, with no clear D. Germline V gene data show CDR1 as MGHRA and CDR2 as YSYEKL. The CDR3 has 14 residues. V lost 0 bases, J lost 4 bases, and 8 bases lay in between. CDR3 DNA: TGCGCCAGCAGCCAAGATTACTCACCAGATACGCAGTATTTT. It translates to CASSQDYSPDTQYF.

This chain joins TRBV13 and TRBJ2-3; D may be TRBD2 (5 bases). The V and J ends lost 5 bases and 5 bases respectively, with 11 bases between them. The CDR3 extends over 13 amino acids. Germline V gives CDR1 PRHDT, CDR2 FYEKMQ (reference sequence). The CDR3 bases are TGTGCCAGCAGCCCCCTAGCTGGAGATACGCAGTATTTT. The encoded protein is CASSPLAGDTQYF.

The CDR3 spells CASSGRLVGSYNEQFF. The CDR3 coding sequence is TGTGCCAGCAGCGGTCGACTGGTGGGCTCCTACAATGAGCAGTTCTTC. The rearrangement links TRBV9 to TRBJ2-1; D remains ambiguous. From germline, CDR1 is SGDLS and CDR2 YYNGEE. This CDR3 region has 16 residues. V lost 3 bases and J lost 0, with 13 bases in between.

The genes are TRBV3-1 (or the pseudogene TRBV3-2) and TRBJ2-3, with D possibly being TRBD1 or TRBD2 (5 bases each). Trimming took 3 bases from V and 4 from J, leaving 11 bases between them. The CDR3 is 14 amino acids. Germline V gene lookup returns CDR1 LGHDT and CDR2 YNNKEL (reference sequence). CDR3 in DNA: TGTGCCAGCAGCCACGGGGCTCCTCCAGATACGCAGTATTTT. Its translation: CASSHGAPPDTQYF.

V is TRBV13 and J is TRBJ2-3; 10 nucleotides line up with TRBD2. The CDR3 contains 13 residues. Germline V gene lookup returns CDR1 PRHDT and CDR2 FYEKMQ (reference sequence). Unmatched junction bases numbered 5, after V lost 6 bases and J lost 8 bases. The CDR3 here is CASSAGLAITQYF. The CDR3 nucleotides are TGTGCCAGCAGTGCGGGACTAGCGATTACGCAGTATTTT.

This chain links TRBV28 with TRBJ1-5; D is undetermined. Germline V gene data show CDR1 as MDHEN and CDR2 as SYDVKM. V lost 2 bases, J lost 2 bases, and 10 bases lay in between. This CDR3 region has 15 residues. CDR3 sequence reads: CASSLAGVGNQPQHF. For the CDR3, the DNA is TGTGCCAGCAGTTTAGCCGGGGTAGGCAATCAGCCCCAGCATTTT. The variable domain in full, with the rest retrieved from reference TRBV28 and TRBJ1-5, is DVKVTQSSRYLVKRTGEKVFLECVQDMDHENMFWYRQDPGLGLRLIYFSYDVKMKEKGDIPEGYSVSREKKERFSLILESASTNQTSMYLCASSLAGVGNQPQHFGDGTRLSIL.

V usage is TRBV11-2 and J usage is TRBJ2-6; D not resolved. Germline assignment: CDR1 SGHAT and CDR2 FQNNGV. The CDR3 runs 15 residues. Trimming removed 5 bases at V and 0 bases at J, with 8 bases between. CDR3 in amino acids: CASSPVYSGANVLTF. CDR3 DNA sequence: TGTGCCAGCAGCCCCGTTTACTCTGGGGCCAACGTCCTGACTTTC.

The J gene is TRBJ2-7, the V gene TRBV18; 10 bases are shared with TRBD2. This CDR3 contains 16 residues. CDR1 KGHSH and CDR2 LQKENI come from the germline V gene. The junction had 8 bases not matched to a gene; V was cut back by 5 bases and J by 1 base. CDR3 region: CASSDLAGVPSYEQYF. CDR3 coding DNA: TGTGCCAGCTCAGATCTAGCGGGAGTTCCGTCCTACGAGCAGTACTTC.

The chain is built from TRBV28 and TRBJ2-1; 7 bases fit TRBD1. After removal of 6 bases from V and 2 bases from J, the junction contained 13 bases not matched to a gene. There are 17 residues in the CDR3. Germline CDR1 and CDR2: MDHEN and SYDVKM. The CDR3 DNA reads as TGTGCCAGCAGCATCTTAACACAGGGGTGGACCTACAATGAGCAGTTCTTC. Protein: CASSILTQGWTYNEQFF.

This rearrangement joins TRBV10-3 to TRBJ1-6, with D unclear. Trimming stripped 2 bases from V and 7 bases from J, with 3 bases between. The CDR3 is 12 amino acids. Germline V gene lookup returns CDR1 ENHRY and CDR2 SYGVKD. Here the CDR3 reads CAISETNSPLHF. The CDR3 coding sequence is TGTGCCATCAGTGAGACAAATTCACCCCTCCACTTT.

This chain uses TRBV10-2 with TRBJ2-1; maybe TRBD2 (6 bases). There are 15 residues in the CDR3. Trimming shortened V by 2 bases and J by 6 bases, and 14 bases separated the two germline ends. Germline CDR1 WSHSY, CDR2 SAAADI. The DNA of the CDR3 is TGCGCCAGCAGTGAGGGGGGGATTCACTTCAATGAGCAGTTCTTC. Encoded protein: CASSEGGIHFNEQFF.

This clone was seen only once. The gene calls are TRBV5-1 and TRBJ2-7; D tentatively fits TRBD1 or TRBD2 (5 bases each). V lost 2 bases and J 4 bases, leaving 16 bases between the germline ends. This CDR3 spans 15 amino acids. CDR1 is SGHRS, CDR2 YFSETQ, per germline. The DNA of the CDR3 is TGCGCCAGCAGCTTTACGGCCGTGGGGGTTTACGAGCAGTACTTC. This codes for CASSFTAVGVYEQYF.

The genes are TRBV28 and TRBJ1-4, with 7 bases that match TRBD1. CDR3 length: 14 residues. J was trimmed by 8 bases and V by 5 bases; bases with no gene match: 8. Looked up from germline, CDR1 is MDHEN and CDR2 is SYDVKM. The DNA of the CDR3 is TGTGCCAGCAGTCAACAGGGGATACAAGAAAAACTGTTTTTT. Amino acids: CASSQQGIQEKLFF.

The chain employs TRBV2 and TRBJ2-6; possibly TRBD2 for D (6 bases). This CDR3 region has 15 residues. Germline values: CDR1 SNHLY, CDR2 FYNNEI. The V end lost 6 bases, the J end lost 0 bases, and 9 bases lay between the germline ends. The CDR3 region has the DNA TGTGCCAGCAGGGGGGGTCTCTCTGGGGCCAACGTCCTGACTTTC. It encodes CASRGGLSGANVLTF.

This clone was seen just once. The rearrangement links TRBV11-3 to TRBJ2-1; D remains ambiguous. The CDR3 loop spans 15 amino acids. CDR1 and CDR2 from the germline V gene are SGHNT and YENEEA. Trimming took 2 bases from V and 5 from J, leaving 13 bases between them. The CDR3 loop reads CASSLSRIQDNEQFF. The CDR3, as DNA: TGTGCCAGCAGCTTATCCAGGATTCAGGACAATGAGCAGTTCTTC.

This sequence joins TRBV5-4 and TRBJ2-3, with D possibly TRBD2 on 6 matching bases. In germline, CDR1 is SGHNT, CDR2 YYREEE (reference sequence). This CDR3 has 15 residues. Trimming stripped 5 bases from V and 1 base from J, with 14 bases between. The DNA of the CDR3 is TGTGCCAGCAGTCAGTGGACGGGAGGCACAGATACGCAGTATTTT. This encodes CASSQWTGGTDTQYF.

The gene calls are TRBV4-1 and TRBJ2-5, with D perhaps matching TRBD2 (6 bases). V lost 1 base and J lost 5, with 11 bases in between. The CDR3 extends over 14 amino acids. CDR1 is MGHRA, CDR2 YSYEKL, per germline. In DNA form, the CDR3 reads TGCGCCAGCAGCCAAGTGGGGGGTTTTGAGACCCAGTACTTC. This encodes CASSQVGGFETQYF.

The chain carries TRBV7-2 and TRBJ2-7; 9 nucleotides match TRBD2. The V gene end was trimmed by 5 bases and the J gene end by 4 bases; junction bases not matched to a gene: 18. Germline V gene sequence: CDR1 SGHTA, CDR2 FQGNSA. The CDR3 spans 18 residues. This chain's CDR3 is CASSPGILSGGAIYEQYF. The CDR3 nucleotides are TGTGCCAGCAGCCCCGGCATCCTTAGCGGGGGCGCGATTTACGAGCAGTACTTC.

This chain links TRBV27 with TRBJ1-4; 8 bases agree with TRBD1. V gave up 5 bases and J gave up 4 bases; unmatched junction bases: 6. Germline assignment: CDR1 MNHEY and CDR2 SMNVEV (reference sequence). CDR3 length: 15 residues. This chain's CDR3 is CASSPGGIGNEKLFF. In DNA form, the CDR3 reads TGTGCCAGCAGTCCAGGGGGCATAGGTAATGAAAAACTGTTTTTT. Looking up the rest from reference TRBV27 and TRBJ1-4 gives the full variable domain: EAQVTQNPRYLITVTGKKLTVTCSQNMNHEYMSWYRQDPGLGLRQIYYSMNVEVTDKGDVPEGYKVSRKEKRNFPLILESPSPNQTSLYFCASSPGGIGNEKLFFGSGTQLSVL.